This is a list of T cell receptor beta chains from one sample in a study of blood T cell repertoires in COVID-19. The repertoire was sequenced with immunoSEQ multiplex PCR; TCRdb's copy has only in-frame clones and lacks some. The data show approximately 300,000 clones, 90% to 95% seen once. The sample was PBMCs or T cells enriched from blood (not recorded which). The receptors stem from a woman in her thirties who had been exposed to COVID-19. Both conserved end residues are part of each CDR3. The D gene is left open where the match is weak. Clone size is stated in some rows and not others, as once, few, many or a class when expanded.

j_gene | d_gene | v_gene | abundance | CDR3nt | CDR3aa
TRBJ1-2 | TRBD1 | TRBV27 | once | TGTGCCAGCAGCCAAGACAGGGCCAACTATGGCTACACCTTC | CASSQDRANYGYTF
TRBJ2-1 | TRBD2 | TRBV4-3 | few | TGCGCCAGCAGCTCCCTAGCGGGGGGGAGCAATGAGCAGTTCTTC | CASSSLAGGSNEQFF
TRBJ1-2 | . | TRBV10-3 | . | TGTGCCATCAGTGAGTCGGTCACAGCCAACTATGGCTACACCTTC | CAISESVTANYGYTF
TRBJ2-3 | TRBD2 | TRBV5-1 | . | TGCGCCAGCAGCTTGGAAGCGGGGGTGAGGGATACGCAGTATTTT | CASSLEAGVRDTQYF
TRBJ1-1 | . | TRBV3-1/TRBV3-2 | . | TGTGCCAGCAGCCAAAGGGGTTCGGACAAAGCTTTCTTT | CASSQRGSDKAFF
TRBJ2-7 | . | TRBV10-3 | . | TGTGCCATCAGTGATGGGGCCGACCCCCGGGAGCAGTACTTC | CAISDGADPREQYF
TRBJ2-5 | TRBD2 | TRBV15 | . | TGTGCCACCGCCCCGGGGGGGGTAGCGGGGAGCACGGGAGAGACCCAGTACTTC | CATAPGGVAGSTGETQYF
TRBJ1-2 | TRBD1 | TRBV19 | . | TGTGCCAGTAGTATGCCCCTGGGGACAGGGGGTGGCTACACCTTC | CASSMPLGTGGGYTF
TRBJ1-5 | TRBD1 | TRBV7-2 | . | TGTGCCAGCAGCCCGGACAGGGTAGGTCAGCCCCAGCATTTT | CASSPDRVGQPQHF
TRBJ2-7 | TRBD1 | TRBV15 | . | TGTGCCACCAGCACGTACAGGGGGCTCTCCTACGAGCAGTACTTC | CATSTYRGLSYEQYF
TRBJ2-7 | . | TRBV7-9 | . | TGTGCCAGCAGCTTAGGGGCAAGCTACGAGCAGTACTTC | CASSLGASYEQYF
TRBJ2-6 | . | TRBV10-3 | . | TGTGCCATCAGTGCGGCGCCGGGACACTCTAGCTCTGGGGCCAACGTCCTGACTTTC | CAISAAPGHSSSGANVLTF
TRBJ1-1 | . | TRBV5-4 | once | TGTGCCAGCAGCTTGGCGGGGAGATTGGCTGAAGCTTTCTTT | CASSLAGRLAEAFF
TRBJ1-2 | . | TRBV12-3/TRBV12-4 | few | TGTGCCAGCCTGGACGGGAATCACTATGGCTACACCTTC | CASLDGNHYGYTF
TRBJ2-3 | . | TRBV2 | . | TGTGCCAGCACCTATTCTAATACGCAGTATTTT | CASTYSNTQYF
TRBJ2-5 | TRBD2 | TRBV7-9 | . | TGTGCCAGCAGCTCTAGCGGGGGGGCCCAGGTAGAGACCCAGTACTTC | CASSSSGGAQVETQYF
TRBJ1-3 | . | TRBV21-1 | . | TGTGCCAGCAGCAATAGGGCCGAAAGAGGCCGGAGGTCTAGGGCGTCTGGAAACACCATATATTTT | CASSNRAERGRRSRASGNTIYF
TRBJ2-5 | . | TRBV6-5 | once | TGTGCCAGCAGTTTAAATATGGCCGCACAAGGGGCCCAGTACTTC | CASSLNMAAQGAQYF
TRBJ2-7 | TRBD1 | TRBV29-1 | once | TGCAGCGCCCGCGGGACAGGATTACGAGAACAGTACTTC | CSARGTGLREQYF
TRBJ1-1 | . | TRBV7-2 | . | TGTGCCAGCAGCTTAGATTTCGCGGGCACTGAAGCTTTCTTT | CASSLDFAGTEAFF
TRBJ1-1 | . | TRBV4-1 | . | TGCGCCAGCAGCCAAGATAAGGCCCGGGGGGGCTGGGACACTGAAGCTTTCTTT | CASSQDKARGGWDTEAFF
TRBJ2-3 | . | TRBV5-1 | . | TGCGCCAGCACTTTGGGGGGTCTCACAGATACGCAGTATTTT | CASTLGGLTDTQYF
TRBJ1-6 | . | TRBV21-1 | . | TGTGCCAGCAGGATCCACGAGGGGAGGGAGGGATCACCCCTCCACTTT | CASRIHEGREGSPLHF
TRBJ2-2 | . | TRBV6-2/TRBV6-3 | . | TGTGCCAGCAGTTTCAGGGATACCGGGGAGCTGTTTTTT | CASSFRDTGELFF
TRBJ1-3 | . | TRBV12-3/TRBV12-4 | . | TGTGCCAGCAGCCAGACAGGTTCTCGGACCATATATTTT | CASSQTGSRTIYF
TRBJ1-2 | . | TRBV7-9 | . | TGTGCCAGCAGCCCGTCCACAGCTGGCTACACCTTC | CASSPSTAGYTF
TRBJ1-1 | TRBD1 | TRBV7-6 | . | TGTGCCAGCAGCTTTAGACAGGGGAACACTGAAGCTTTCTTT | CASSFRQGNTEAFF
TRBJ2-7 | . | TRBV6-5 | . | TGTGCCAGCCATACTCCATCCTACGAGCAGTACTTC | CASHTPSYEQYF
TRBJ2-2 | TRBD1 | TRBV7-9 | . | TGTGCCAGCAGCCCAAGAGGACAGGGGAGCGACACCGGGGAGCTGTTTTTT | CASSPRGQGSDTGELFF
TRBJ2-3 | TRBD2 | TRBV19 | . | TGTGCCAGTAGTATAAGCGGGGGGGCTGGCACAGATACGCAGTATTTT | CASSISGGAGTDTQYF
TRBJ1-1 | . | TRBV11-2 | . | TGTGCCAGCAGCTTAGTCGTCAGGGCCACTGAAGCTTTCTTT | CASSLVVRATEAFF
TRBJ1-2 | . | TRBV10-3 | . | TGTGCCATCAGTGTGAGGCAGGACTCCTATGGCTACACCTTC | CAISVRQDSYGYTF
TRBJ1-4 | . | TRBV5-5 | once | TGTGCCAGCAGCTTCAATGGAGCGGGGGCAATAGAAAAACTGTTTTTT | CASSFNGAGAIEKLFF
TRBJ1-4 | . | TRBV7-2 | . | TGTGCCAGCAGCCGGACGCCCGGGATGGAAAAACTGTTTTTT | CASSRTPGMEKLFF
TRBJ1-3 | . | TRBV3-1/TRBV3-2 | . | TGTGCCAGCAGCCACGCTGGAAACACCATATATTTT | CASSHAGNTIYF
TRBJ1-1 | TRBD1 | TRBV18 | few | TGTGCCAGCTCACTCCTACCACAGGGGCTTAACACTGAAGCTTTCTTT | CASSLLPQGLNTEAFF
TRBJ1-1 | . | TRBV7-8 | . | TGTGCCAGCAGCTTAGCGGTCAGGCCGTCGGAAGCTTTCTTT | CASSLAVRPSEAFF
TRBJ1-6 | . | TRBV13 | . | TGTGCCAGCAACCGCGCCGGTGGGCCCTCACCCCTCCACTTT | CASNRAGGPSPLHF
TRBJ2-3 | . | TRBV7-2 | . | TGTGCCAGCAGCCCAGGGGTCGGAGATACGCAGTATTTT | CASSPGVGDTQYF
TRBJ1-2 | . | TRBV7-9 | . | TGTGCCAGCAGCTTAGCGGTGACTTATGGCTACACCTTC | CASSLAVTYGYTF
TRBJ2-3 | . | TRBV4-2 | once | TGTGCCAGCAGCCTTCACACAGATACGCAGTATTTT | CASSLHTDTQYF
TRBJ1-4 | . | TRBV5-1 | . | TGCGCCAGCAGCGTCTCGCGGGGGCGTAATGAAAAACTGTTTTTT | CASSVSRGRNEKLFF
TRBJ1-2 | . | TRBV10-3 | . | TGTGCCATCTCGACGACGGAGACTTATGGCTACACCTTC | CAISTTETYGYTF
TRBJ1-4 | . | TRBV5-6 | . | TGTGCCAGCAGCTTGGCCAGGGTCAGGACTAATGAAAAACTGTTTTTT | CASSLARVRTNEKLFF
TRBJ2-1 | . | TRBV5-4 | . | TGTGCCAGCAGCCACTTGACTTACAATGAGCAGTTCTTC | CASSHLTYNEQFF
TRBJ2-3 | TRBD2 | TRBV5-1 | once | TGCGCCAGCAGCTGGGACTATTACGAGATCCGGACAGATACGCAGTATTTT | CASSWDYYEIRTDTQYF
TRBJ2-5 | . | TRBV21-1 | . | TGTGCCAGCAGCAAGGGAACAGGGGAGACTAACCAAGAGACCCAGTACTTC | CASSKGTGETNQETQYF
TRBJ1-3 | . | TRBV9 | . | TGTGCCAGCAGTCCTCAGCAGGGAGGAAACACCATATATTTT | CASSPQQGGNTIYF
TRBJ1-1 | TRBD1 | TRBV4-2 | . | TGTGCCAGCAGCCACGTTAAGGACAGGGGCGGGAACACTGAAGCTTTCTTT | CASSHVKDRGGNTEAFF
TRBJ2-2 | TRBD1 | TRBV2 | once | TGTGCCAGCATGAAGGACAGGTCGAGCGGGGAGCTGTTTTTT | CASMKDRSSGELFF
TRBJ1-4 | . | TRBV19 | . | TGTGCCAGTACCCCAAGGCCCCGGACTCCAACGATAAGGGAAAAACTGTTTTTT | CASTPRPRTPTIREKLFF
TRBJ1-2 | . | TRBV3-1/TRBV3-2 | . | TGTGCCAGCAGCCAACCAGCCGACAGCGCTAACTATGGCTACACCTTC | CASSQPADSANYGYTF
TRBJ1-2 | . | TRBV19 | . | TGTGCCAGTAGTCCCGCGGGTTACTCTTATGGCTACACCTTC | CASSPAGYSYGYTF
TRBJ2-1 | TRBD2 | TRBV7-2 | . | TGTGCCAGCAGCCCCTGGGCAGTAGCGGGGGGAACTGAGCAGTTCTTC | CASSPWAVAGGTEQFF
TRBJ1-1 | TRBD1 | TRBV29-1 | once | TGCAGCGTTGATACAGGGGCTTTGAACACTGAAGCTTTCTTT | CSVDTGALNTEAFF
TRBJ1-1 | . | TRBV2 | . | TGTGCCAGCAGTGTCAGGCTGGTGAACACTGAAGCTTTCTTT | CASSVRLVNTEAFF